This T cell receptor (beta chain) was profiled in a study of molecular identifiers for immune sequencing clone quantification. Study-level background: Replicates partitioned RNA from roughly 20,000 or 100,000 naive CD8 cells into five parts, sequencing four. Overall study results and limits: Among effectors, clones above 20 RNA copies held over 99% of molecules; among naive cells, under 1%.

CD8+CD4-CCR7+CD45RA+ cells were sorted as naive CD8 T cells. Via MiXCR, TCRdb re-called the PCR reads, giving one row per CDR3 protein. The repertoire holds about 640,000 distinct CDR3 sequences, with roughly 21% as singletons. This clonotype was counted ten times or more. Its antigen is unidentified. This CDR3 is 14 amino acids long. Germline CDR1 and CDR2: SGHVS and FNYEAQ. V was cut by 0 bases and J by 2 bases, with 6 bases left in between. The sample was naive CD8+ T cells from blood, with Jurkat cell RNA spiked in. The subset is: FACS-sorted CD8+CD4-CCR7+CD45RA+ naive T cells. The chain has TRBV7-6 and TRBJ2-3; no definite D call. The sequence was collected from a human donor in good health. Some libraries in this study had Jurkat cell RNA spiked in. The CDR3 region has the DNA TGTGCCAGCAGCTTAGCAGAAATCACAGATACGCAGTATTTT. Translated, it gives CASSLAEITDTQYF.